The 30 T cell receptor beta chains reported below all come from one sample, sequenced in a study of memory CD4+ T cells and cytomegalovirus serostatus. Single viable CD3+CD4+CD8-CD45RO+ cells were sorted as the memory CD4+ T cells. The assay was immunoSEQ multiplex PCR, and TCRdb's table has in-frame clones only and misses some. The table includes 52,000 or so clones, roughly 79% detected once. Sequenced: memory CD4+ T cells from blood. Receptors were obtained from an adult in good health and CMV-seronegative.

This chain joins TRBV28 and TRBJ2-4; 7 bases agree with TRBD1. Trimming removed 5 bases from V and 1 base from J; junction bases left unmatched: 8. The CDR3 runs 16 residues. CDR1 is MDHEN, CDR2 SYDVKM, per germline. CDR3 sequence: CASSTEGASAKNIQYF. DNA of the CDR3: TGTGCCAGCAGTACTGAGGGGGCCTCGGCCAAAAACATTCAGTACTTC. Supplemented by reference TRBV28 and TRBJ2-4, the full variable domain reads DVKVTQSSRYLVKRTGEKVFLECVQDMDHENMFWYRQDPGLGLRLIYFSYDVKMKEKGDIPEGYSVSREKKERFSLILESASTNQTSMYLCASSTEGASAKNIQYFGAGTRLSVL.

This clone was seen a few times. The chain carries TRBV11-2 and TRBJ1-4; 7 bases fit TRBD1. V gave up 3 bases and J gave up 5 bases; unmatched junction bases: 3. The germline CDR1 and CDR2 sequences are SGHAT and FQNNGV. This CDR3 region has 14 residues. CDR3 protein: CASSLDRRNEKLFF. For the CDR3, the DNA is TGTGCCAGCAGCTTGGACAGGCGAAATGAAAAACTGTTTTTT.

V usage is TRBV9 and J usage is TRBJ1-1, with 11 bases aligning to TRBD1. The CDR3 has 14 amino acids. Germline V gives CDR1 SGDLS, CDR2 YYNGEE. Germline trimming cut 4 bases from V and 6 bases from J; bases unmatched to any gene: 5. CDR3 region: CASSRDRGSPEAFF. As DNA, the CDR3 is TGTGCCAGCAGCAGGGACAGGGGGTCACCTGAAGCTTTCTTT.

The rearrangement links TRBV5-4 to TRBJ2-2; 11 nucleotides match TRBD2. The CDR3 runs 15 residues. The germline CDR1 and CDR2 sequences are SGHNT and YYREEE (reference sequence). After removal of 4 bases from V and 4 bases from J, the junction contained 3 bases not matched to a gene. Written as DNA, the CDR3 is TGTGCCAGCAGCGTAGCGGGGGGGCGCACCGGGGAGCTGTTTTTT. This gives the protein CASSVAGGRTGELFF.

The chain carries TRBV28 and TRBJ2-3; 9 bases agree with TRBD2. From germline, CDR1 is MDHEN and CDR2 SYDVKM. This CDR3 contains 16 residues. J gave up 4 bases and V 0 bases, and 5 bases lay outside the gene matches. The CDR3 is CASSLWDSGRSDTQYF. In DNA, the CDR3 is TGTGCCAGCAGTTTATGGGATAGCGGGAGATCAGATACGCAGTATTTT.

This chain connects TRBV27 to TRBJ1-5; D may be TRBD1 (5 bases). Germline V lookup: CDR1 MNHEY, CDR2 SMNVEV (reference sequence). V lost 3 bases and J lost 0, with 9 bases in between. This CDR3 comprises 15 residues. CDR3 sequence reads: CASSFAGNSNQPQHF. In nucleotides, the CDR3 is TGTGCCAGCAGTTTCGCAGGGAATAGCAATCAGCCCCAGCATTTT.

This chain joins TRBV19 and TRBJ2-4, with 11 bases fitting TRBD2. Per germline, CDR1 LNHDA and CDR2 SQIVND (reference sequence). V shed 4 bases, J shed 0 bases, and the junction held 5 bases outside the gene matches. The CDR3 runs 17 residues. The CDR3 spells CASSTPGTSGAKNIQYF. In nucleotides, the CDR3 is TGTGCCAGTAGTACTCCCGGGACTAGCGGAGCCAAAAACATTCAGTACTTC.

This clone appeared a few times. The V gene is TRBV6-5, the J gene TRBJ1-1; the D is unclear. CDR1 MNHEY and CDR2 SVGAGI come from the germline V gene. The CDR3 is 15 amino acids. V lost 6 bases to trimming and J lost 1 base, with 15 bases between them. Here the CDR3 DNA reads TGTGCCAGCAGGGAGACGTCTACCCCGAACACTGAAGCTTTCTTT. It encodes CASRETSTPNTEAFF.

The rearrangement uses TRBV2 and TRBJ1-6; D not certain. V lost 7 bases and J 7 bases, leaving 14 bases between the germline ends. Germline V gives CDR1 SNHLY, CDR2 FYNNEI. CDR3 length: 14 amino acids. The CDR3 sequence: CASIGQAKNSPLHF. DNA for the CDR3: TGTGCCAGCATTGGGCAGGCCAAGAATTCACCCCTCCACTTT.

This chain uses TRBV18 with TRBJ2-3, with D tentatively TRBD1 (6 bases). V was trimmed by 6 bases and J by 3 bases, leaving 16 bases between them. The CDR3 has 15 residues. Germline CDR1 reads KGHSH; CDR2 reads LQKENI. CDR3 in DNA: TGTGCCAGCTCCCCTACAGGGCTAGGGACAGATACGCAGTATTTT. It translates to CASSPTGLGTDTQYF.

V is TRBV7-2 and J is TRBJ1-1; D is ambiguous. The V end was cut by 3 bases, the J end by 5 bases, with 13 bases between. Germline V gene sequence: CDR1 SGHTA, CDR2 FQGNSA. The CDR3 has 14 amino acids. CDR3 loop: CASSFDKFRTEAFF. DNA for the CDR3: TGTGCCAGCAGCTTTGACAAATTCAGGACTGAAGCTTTCTTT.

This clone was counted between two and nine times. The chain uses TRBV4-1 and TRBJ1-6; TRBD1 agrees at 7 bases. V shed 0 bases, J shed 10 bases, and the junction held 6 bases outside the gene matches. Germline CDR1 is MGHRA and CDR2 is YSYEKL. The CDR3 runs to 15 residues. The DNA of the CDR3 is TGCGCCAGCAGCCAAGATCGACACAGGGGCTCACCCCTCCACTTT. It yields the protein CASSQDRHRGSPLHF.

V and J are TRBV4-1 and TRBJ2-5, with D possibly TRBD2 on 7 matching bases. V lost 0 bases and J lost 0, with 14 bases in between. Germline V gene lookup returns CDR1 MGHRA and CDR2 YSYEKL. The CDR3 spans 17 residues. The CDR3 DNA sequence: TGCGCCAGCAGCCAAGAGAGGGGGGGGCCGTACCAAGAGACCCAGTACTTC. Translating it yields CASSQERGGPYQETQYF.

V usage is TRBV29-1 and J usage is TRBJ2-1, with D possibly being TRBD1 (5 bases). From germline, CDR1 is SQVTM and CDR2 ANQGSEA. Trimming cost V 7 bases and J 8 bases, with 9 bases left between them. The CDR3 is made up of 10 amino acids. The CDR3 loop is CSAQDYEQFF. As DNA, the CDR3 is TGCAGCGCACAGGATTATGAGCAGTTCTTC.

This clone was picked up one time. The V call is TRBV7-2, the J call TRBJ2-7, with 12 bases that match TRBD1. The CDR3 length is 14 residues. The germline CDR1 and CDR2 sequences are SGHTA and FQGNSA. Germline trimming cut 4 bases from V and 6 bases from J; bases unmatched to any gene: 4. CDR3: CASSSGQGAREQYF. The CDR3 coding sequence is TGTGCCAGCAGCTCGGGACAGGGGGCGCGCGAGCAGTACTTC.

The sample holds one count of this clone. The chain employs TRBV30 and TRBJ2-3; 9 bases are shared with TRBD1. Germline loops: CDR1 GTSNPN, CDR2 SVGIG (reference sequence). This CDR3 has 13 residues. The CDR3 loop reads CASNRGRTDTQYF. DNA for the CDR3: TGTGCGTCGAACAGGGGGCGGACAGATACGCAGTATTTT.

The chain couples TRBV5-8 to TRBJ2-1; 8 bases match TRBD1. The CDR3 has 16 residues. V shed 0 bases and J 8 bases; nucleotides not matched to a gene: 10. CDR1 is SGHTS, CDR2 YDEGEE, per germline. CDR3 nucleotides: TGTGCCAGCAGCTTGGCCGACAGGGGCCCGGACTATGAGCAGTTCTTC. It translates to CASSLADRGPDYEQFF.

This chain uses TRBV10-1 with TRBJ2-5; 12 bases map to TRBD1. J gave up 5 bases and V 3 bases, and 4 bases lay outside the gene matches. Germline assignment: CDR1 WNHNN and CDR2 SYGVQD (reference sequence). This CDR3 contains 15 residues. Written as DNA, the CDR3 is TGCGCCAGCAGTGATGGGACAGGGGGCTATGAGACCCAGTACTTC. It encodes CASSDGTGGYETQYF.

V usage is TRBV19 and J usage is TRBJ1-3; D unclear. Per the germline V gene, CDR1 is LNHDA and CDR2 is SQIVND (reference sequence). V lost 4 bases to trimming and J lost 0 bases, with 10 bases between them. The CDR3 loop spans 15 amino acids. The CDR3 DNA sequence: TGTGCCAGTAGTACCCGTACGACCTCTGGAAACACCATATATTTT. Residues: CASSTRTTSGNTIYF.

J is TRBJ1-1 and V is TRBV7-2; 7 bases map to TRBD1. Germline CDR1 reads SGHTA; CDR2 reads FQGNSA. Germline trimming cut 4 bases from V and 0 bases from J; bases unmatched to any gene: 8. This CDR3 is 16 amino acids long. The CDR3 bases are TGTGCCAGCAGCTCAGAGCCTCAGGGGGTGAACACTGAAGCTTTCTTT. The encoded protein is CASSSEPQGVNTEAFF.

This clone was seen more than once but under ten times. The chain is built from TRBV2 and TRBJ1-1; D may be TRBD1 (6 bases). Trimming took 3 bases from V and 5 from J, leaving 13 bases between them. The CDR3 consists of 14 residues. Germline-derived CDR1 and CDR2 are SNHLY and FYNNEI. The CDR3 is CASSDGGKKTEAFF. As DNA, the CDR3 is TGTGCCAGCAGTGACGGGGGCAAGAAAACTGAAGCTTTCTTT.

This chain joins TRBV7-2 and TRBJ2-1; D call uncertain. CDR3 size: 15 residues. CDR1 is SGHTA and CDR2 is FQGNSA in the germline V gene. Trimming stripped 1 base from V and 4 bases from J, with 11 bases between. Written as DNA, the CDR3 is TGTGCCAGCAGCTTAGACTATGACCTTTACAATGAGCAGTTCTTC. This sequence encodes CASSLDYDLYNEQFF. Variable domain in full (rest from reference TRBV7-2 and TRBJ2-1): GAGVSQSPSNKVTEKGKDVELRCDPISGHTALYWYRQSLGQGLEFLIYFQGNSAPDKSGLPSDRFSAERTGGSVSTLTIQRTQQEDSAVYLCASSLDYDLYNEQFFGPGTRLTVL.

The rearrangement uses TRBV6-5 and TRBJ2-3; D remains unclear. Per germline, CDR1 MNHEY and CDR2 SVGAGI. V was shortened by 0 bases and J by 3 bases, with 4 bases between the two germline ends. The CDR3 is 13 residues long. CDR3 nucleotide sequence: TGTGCCAGCAGTTACTCGATTACAGATACGCAGTATTTT. Amino acid sequence: CASSYSITDTQYF.

The chain uses TRBV28 and TRBJ2-3; D is uncertain. This CDR3 is built from 13 residues. The germline V and J ends were trimmed by 6 bases and 2 bases, with 9 bases remaining between them. Germline values: CDR1 MDHEN, CDR2 SYDVKM. CDR3 sequence (DNA): TGTGCCAGCAGCCCCCCCCTCACAGATACGCAGTATTTT. Protein sequence: CASSPPLTDTQYF.

This clone appeared a few times. This chain connects TRBV10-3 to TRBJ1-2; no clear D. Germline V gene data show CDR1 as ENHRY and CDR2 as SYGVKD. CDR3 length equals 14 residues. V gave up 4 bases and J gave up 6 bases, with 15 bases separating them. Here the CDR3 DNA reads TGTGCCATCAGTGGTAGTATTCAGGCGAATGGCTACACCTTC. Residues: CAISGSIQANGYTF.

The chain couples TRBV9 to TRBJ2-1; D is perhaps TRBD1 or TRBD2 (5 bases each). The CDR3 contains 13 residues. V lost 4 bases to trimming and J lost 13 bases, with 18 bases between them. The germline V gene has CDR1 SGDLS and CDR2 YYNGEE. The CDR3 reads CASSPPGTGNQFF. CDR3 sequence (DNA): TGTGCCAGCAGCCCACCGGGGACGGGAAACCAGTTCTTC.

The genes are TRBV30 and TRBJ1-5; D might be TRBD1 (5 bases). This CDR3 is 13 amino acids long. V lost 5 bases, J lost 4 bases, and 12 bases lay in between. In germline, CDR1 is GTSNPN, CDR2 SVGIG (reference sequence). CDR3 DNA: TGTGCCTGGGACTCGGGGGAGAATCAGCCCCAGCATTTT. Its translation is CAWDSGENQPQHF.

V and J are TRBV2 and TRBJ1-1; no definite D call. This CDR3 contains 13 residues. Trimming removed 6 bases at V and 1 base at J, with 9 bases between. The germline V gene has CDR1 SNHLY and CDR2 FYNNEI. CDR3: CASRAERNTEAFF. DNA for the CDR3: TGTGCCAGCAGAGCCGAGAGGAACACTGAAGCTTTCTTT.

The chain has TRBV6-1 and TRBJ1-5; D is possibly TRBD1 (6 bases). The CDR3 extends over 14 amino acids. Germline CDR1 is MNHNS and CDR2 is SASEGT. Trimming removed 1 base from V and 5 bases from J, with 9 bases in between. The CDR3 DNA sequence: TGTGCCAGCAGTGAAGTCAGGGGATATCAGCCCCAGCATTTT. Amino acids: CASSEVRGYQPQHF.

This clone came up once. The chain combines TRBV15 with TRBJ1-2, with D possibly matching TRBD1 (5 bases). CDR3 size: 15 residues. CDR1 LNHNV and CDR2 YYDKDF come from the germline V gene (reference sequence). The V end was cut by 5 bases, the J end by 4 bases, with 17 bases between. The CDR3 loop is CATSPPFGALYGYTF. The CDR3 DNA reads TGTGCCACCAGCCCACCCTTTGGGGCCCTCTATGGCTACACCTTC.